The T cell receptor (beta chain) under discussion was sequenced for a study of shared clonotypes between healthy human individuals. Points from the study as a whole: Clonotype sharing among the donors was expected to vary with sequencing depth.

The CDR3 consists of 12 residues. Germline CDR1 reads LGHNA; CDR2 reads YSLEER. V dropped 1 base and J dropped 9 bases, with 7 bases sitting between them. Of note for this clone: What it binds is unknown.

Study donors comprised healthy, HIV-negative adults devoid of recent acute infection or vaccination. The data were produced by immunoSEQ multiplex PCR, yet TCRdb's version contains in-frame clones alone and is incomplete. This table has about 490,000 clones, approximately 80% appearing once. The sample consisted of PBMCs. The source is a woman aged 40-49 years in good health. Some clones in this sample may be carry-over from other donors' samples. The gene calls are TRBV4-3 and TRBJ2-1; D gene uncertain. CDR3 bases: TGCGCCAGCAGCCAAGTATTGGGTGAGCAGTTCTTC. Its protein product is CASSQVLGEQFF.